The rows below give T cell receptor beta chains drawn from one sample of a study of spatial heterogeneity in lung cancer. TCRdb fed the 5' RACE reads into MiXCR, producing one record per CDR3 protein. Among 35,000 to 55,000 distinct CDR3 sequences listed, 12% were seen once. Sequenced material: PBMCs, taken at follow-up. The source is a male donor with early-stage non-small cell lung cancer. Both conserved end residues are part of each CDR3. Fields, in order: D gene, clone size, V gene, J gene, CDR3 protein, CDR3 DNA. D genes are given only for firm matches. Some rows have no size entry. The others give once, few or many, or a class for an expanded clone.

D gene: NA
clone size: NA
V gene: TRBV28
J gene: TRBJ1-3
CDR3 protein: CAMSAGSSGNTIYF
CDR3 DNA: TGTGCCATGTCGGCGGGCAGCTCTGGAAACACCATATATTTT

D gene: TRBD1
clone size: NA
V gene: TRBV2
J gene: TRBJ2-2
CDR3 protein: CASSERGRQSTGELFF
CDR3 DNA: TGTGCCAGCAGTGAAAGGGGGCGGCAAAGCACCGGGGAGCTGTTTTTT

D gene: TRBD2
clone size: NA
V gene: TRBV12-3/TRBV12-4
J gene: TRBJ2-3
CDR3 protein: CASSPTQGLAGRHENTDTQYF
CDR3 DNA: TGTGCCAGCAGCCCAACCCAAGGACTAGCGGGAAGGCACGAAAACACAGATACGCAGTATTTT

D gene: TRBD2
clone size: few
V gene: TRBV5-1
J gene: TRBJ2-5
CDR3 protein: CASSFNAVSGNQETQYF
CDR3 DNA: TGCGCCAGCAGCTTTAACGCGGTTAGCGGGAACCAAGAGACCCAGTACTTC

D gene: TRBD2
clone size: few
V gene: TRBV5-1
J gene: TRBJ2-5
CDR3 protein: CASSSGLAGARETQYF
CDR3 DNA: TGCGCCAGCAGCTCGGGACTAGCGGGGGCGCGGGAGACCCAGTACTTC

D gene: TRBD2
clone size: many
V gene: TRBV3-1
J gene: TRBJ2-5
CDR3 protein: CASSQAPPAGGETQYF
CDR3 DNA: TGTGCCAGCAGCCAAGCCCCACCGGCGGGAGGGGAGACCCAGTACTTC

D gene: TRBD1
clone size: many
V gene: TRBV5-1
J gene: TRBJ1-5
CDR3 protein: CASSFGQGNQPQHF
CDR3 DNA: TGCGCCAGCAGCTTTGGACAGGGGAATCAGCCCCAGCATTTT

D gene: NA
clone size: many
V gene: TRBV28
J gene: TRBJ2-4
CDR3 protein: CASTDWGAKDAKNIQYF
CDR3 DNA: TGTGCCAGCACCGACTGGGGGGCGAAGGATGCCAAAAACATTCAGTACTTC

D gene: NA
clone size: many
V gene: TRBV7-2
J gene: TRBJ2-7
CDR3 protein: CASGIRADYEQYF
CDR3 DNA: TGTGCCAGCGGTATCCGGGCCGACTACGAGCAGTACTTC

D gene: TRBD1
clone size: few
V gene: TRBV27
J gene: TRBJ1-6
CDR3 protein: CASSLSFRDRINSPLHF
CDR3 DNA: TGTGCCAGCAGTTTATCGTTCCGGGACAGAATTAATTCACCCCTCCACTTT

D gene: NA
clone size: few
V gene: TRBV3-1
J gene: TRBJ1-5
CDR3 protein: CASSQDLNQPQHF
CDR3 DNA: TGTGCCAGCAGCCAAGATTTGAATCAGCCCCAGCATTTT

D gene: NA
clone size: NA
V gene: TRBV7-2
J gene: TRBJ2-1
CDR3 protein: CASSLAYEQFF
CDR3 DNA: TGTGCCAGCAGCTTAGCATATGAGCAGTTCTTC

D gene: NA
clone size: many
V gene: TRBV9
J gene: TRBJ2-1
CDR3 protein: CASSGGRNSYNEQFF
CDR3 DNA: TGTGCCAGCAGCGGGGGACGGAACTCCTACAATGAGCAGTTCTTC

D gene: NA
clone size: many
V gene: TRBV30
J gene: TRBJ2-1
CDR3 protein: CAWSPSRGEQFF
CDR3 DNA: TGTGCCTGGAGTCCCTCGCGGGGAGAGCAGTTCTTC

D gene: NA
clone size: NA
V gene: TRBV7-9
J gene: TRBJ1-5
CDR3 protein: CASSRREDQPQHF
CDR3 DNA: TGTGCCAGCAGCCGACGGGAAGATCAGCCCCAGCATTTT

D gene: TRBD1
clone size: many
V gene: TRBV7-9
J gene: TRBJ2-4
CDR3 protein: CASSSNFLTGGKNIQYF
CDR3 DNA: TGTGCCAGCAGCTCGAACTTTTTAACAGGGGGCAAAAACATTCAGTACTTC

D gene: TRBD1
clone size: NA
V gene: TRBV4-1
J gene: TRBJ1-6
CDR3 protein: CASSQEGQGVRYNSPLHF
CDR3 DNA: TGCGCCAGCAGCCAAGAAGGACAGGGAGTCCGGTATAATTCACCCCTCCACTTT

D gene: NA
clone size: few
V gene: TRBV29-1
J gene: TRBJ1-2
CDR3 protein: CSVSSGDYGYTF
CDR3 DNA: TGCAGCGTATCGTCCGGGGACTATGGCTACACCTTC

D gene: NA
clone size: NA
V gene: TRBV9
J gene: TRBJ2-1
CDR3 protein: CASSLADEQFF
CDR3 DNA: TGTGCCAGCAGCTTGGCGGATGAGCAGTTCTTC

D gene: NA
clone size: many
V gene: TRBV7-2
J gene: TRBJ1-1
CDR3 protein: CASSPDMMNTEAFF
CDR3 DNA: TGTGCCAGCAGTCCTGACATGATGAACACTGAAGCTTTCTTT

D gene: TRBD1
clone size: many
V gene: TRBV5-6
J gene: TRBJ2-3
CDR3 protein: CASSISDRGRTDTQYF
CDR3 DNA: TGTGCCAGCAGCATATCGGACAGGGGGCGCACAGATACGCAGTATTTT

D gene: TRBD1
clone size: few
V gene: TRBV7-3
J gene: TRBJ1-6
CDR3 protein: CASSSGQSNSPLHF
CDR3 DNA: TGTGCCAGCAGCTCGGGACAGAGTAATTCACCCCTCCACTTT

D gene: TRBD1
clone size: NA
V gene: TRBV6-6
J gene: TRBJ1-1
CDR3 protein: CVSTRGLETEAFF
CDR3 DNA: TGTGTCAGCACCAGGGGGCTGGAAACTGAAGCTTTCTTT

D gene: NA
clone size: many
V gene: TRBV2
J gene: TRBJ2-6
CDR3 protein: CASQGDGANVLTF
CDR3 DNA: TGTGCCAGCCAGGGAGATGGGGCCAACGTCCTGACTTTC

D gene: NA
clone size: many
V gene: TRBV5-1
J gene: TRBJ2-2
CDR3 protein: CASSLALNTGELFF
CDR3 DNA: TGCGCCAGCAGCTTGGCCTTGAACACCGGGGAGCTGTTTTTT

D gene: NA
clone size: NA
V gene: TRBV7-2
J gene: TRBJ2-3
CDR3 protein: CASSIIRDSDTQYF
CDR3 DNA: TGTGCCAGCAGCATAATCCGGGACTCAGATACGCAGTATTTT